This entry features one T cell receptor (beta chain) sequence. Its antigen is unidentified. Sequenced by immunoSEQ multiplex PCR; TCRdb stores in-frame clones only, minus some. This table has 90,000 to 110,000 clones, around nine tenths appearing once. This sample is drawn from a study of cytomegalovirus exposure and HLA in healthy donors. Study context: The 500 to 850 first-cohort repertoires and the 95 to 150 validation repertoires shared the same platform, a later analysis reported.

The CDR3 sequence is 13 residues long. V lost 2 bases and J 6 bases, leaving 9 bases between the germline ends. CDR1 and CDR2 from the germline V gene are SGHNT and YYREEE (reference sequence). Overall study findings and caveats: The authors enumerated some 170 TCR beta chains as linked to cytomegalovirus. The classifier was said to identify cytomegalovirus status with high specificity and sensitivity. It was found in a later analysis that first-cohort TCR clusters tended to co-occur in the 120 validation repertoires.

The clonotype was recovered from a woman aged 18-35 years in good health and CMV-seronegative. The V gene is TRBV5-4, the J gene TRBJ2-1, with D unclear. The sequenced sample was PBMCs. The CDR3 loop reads CASSLESGNEQFF. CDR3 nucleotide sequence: TGTGCCAGCAGCTTAGAGTCCGGCAATGAGCAGTTCTTC. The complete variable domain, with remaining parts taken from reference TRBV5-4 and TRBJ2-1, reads ETGVTQSPTHLIKTRGQQVTLRCSSQSGHNTVSWYQQALGQGPQFIFQYYREEENGRGNFPPRFSGLQFPNYSSELNVNALELDDSALYLCASSLESGNEQFFGPGTRLTVL.